A selection of T cell receptor beta chains follows, all from one sample in a study of early stage breast cancer tumors. Measured with immunoSEQ multiplex PCR; TCRdb has only the in-frame clones, and not every one. This sample has some 47,000 clones, with 83% found just once. The source material was blood. Every receptor here comes from a person in their fifties with breast cancer. Both conserved end residues are part of each CDR3. Each record gives: clone size, V gene, D gene, J gene, CDR3 protein, CDR3 DNA. A D gene is named only where the DNA matches it firmly. Clone size is stated in some rows and not others, as once, few, many or a class when expanded.

>.|TRBV5-1|.|TRBJ2-2
CASSLALAGATTNTGELFF
TGCGCCAGCAGCTTGGCCCTAGCAGGGGCGACTACGAACACCGGGGAGCTGTTTTTT
>.|TRBV4-3|TRBD2|TRBJ2-5
CASSQDGLAGFQETQYF
TGCGCCAGCAGCCAAGACGGTCTAGCGGGGTTCCAAGAGACCCAGTACTTC
>.|TRBV25-1|.|TRBJ2-2
CASSRGVGTGELFF
TGTGCCAGCAGTCGGGGAGTGGGCACCGGGGAGCTGTTTTTT
>.|TRBV18|.|TRBJ2-3
CASSPVLSIGITDTQYF
TGTGCCAGCTCACCGGTTCTTAGCATCGGGATCACAGATACGCAGTATTTT
>.|TRBV6-6|.|TRBJ1-1
CASTHPSNTEAFF
TGTGCCAGCACGCACCCTTCAAACACTGAAGCTTTCTTT
>.|TRBV21-1|.|TRBJ2-7
CASRPFRVYEQYF
TGTGCCAGCCGACCGTTCAGGGTCTACGAGCAGTACTTC
>once|TRBV5-1|.|TRBJ2-2
CASSLFGQGSSGELFF
TGCGCCAGCAGCTTGTTCGGGCAGGGGTCTTCTGGGGAGCTGTTTTTT
>.|TRBV9|.|TRBJ1-1
CASSPSSGTYAEAFF
TGTGCCAGCAGCCCGAGCTCTGGGACTTATGCTGAAGCTTTCTTT
>.|TRBV5-1|TRBD1|TRBJ2-2
CASSTQGTGELFF
TGCGCCAGCAGCACACAGGGGACCGGGGAGCTGTTTTTT
>.|TRBV27|.|TRBJ1-2
CASSPRTADGYTF
TGTGCCAGCAGTCCTCGGACAGCGGACGGCTACACCTTC
>.|TRBV29-1|.|TRBJ2-3
CSVRTFPDTQYF
TGCAGCGTGCGGACTTTCCCAGATACGCAGTATTTT
>.|TRBV2|.|TRBJ2-1
CASSDDGGWAAYNEQFF
TGTGCCAGCAGTGATGATGGGGGGTGGGCAGCTTACAATGAGCAGTTCTTC